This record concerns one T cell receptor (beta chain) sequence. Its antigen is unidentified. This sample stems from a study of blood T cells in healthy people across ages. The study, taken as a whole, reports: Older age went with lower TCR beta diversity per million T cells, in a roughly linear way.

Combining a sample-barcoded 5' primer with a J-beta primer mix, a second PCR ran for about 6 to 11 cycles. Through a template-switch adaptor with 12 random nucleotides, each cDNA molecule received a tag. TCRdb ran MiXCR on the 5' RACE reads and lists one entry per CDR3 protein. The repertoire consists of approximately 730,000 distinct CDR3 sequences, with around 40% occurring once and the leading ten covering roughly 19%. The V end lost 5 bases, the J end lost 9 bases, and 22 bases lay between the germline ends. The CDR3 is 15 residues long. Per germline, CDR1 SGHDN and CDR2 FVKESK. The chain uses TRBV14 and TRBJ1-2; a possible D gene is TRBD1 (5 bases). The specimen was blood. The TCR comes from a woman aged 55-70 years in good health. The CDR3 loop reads CASSAGRDGTSSYTF. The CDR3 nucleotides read TGTGCCAGCAGCGCTGGTCGGGACGGGACGAGTAGCTACACCTTC.